One T cell receptor beta chain is described in this entry. Its antigen is currently unknown. Autopsy tissues spanned esophagus to rectum, liver, skin, and lymphoid organs including spleen. The data originate from a study of tissue T cells after allogeneic stem cell transplantation. Study-level findings and limits: Which tissue TCRs were alloreactive or antigen-specific was not determined. Some clones might be persisting host cells. Motif-based clustering found tissue-specific repertoire signatures shared across patients, though few clones were shared. Anatomically similar tissues had similar TCR repertoires within each patient.

The germline CDR1 and CDR2 sequences are SGHTA and FQGNSA. The CDR3 extends over 16 amino acids. Trimming cost V 2 bases and J 3 bases, with 13 bases left between them. Generated by immunoSEQ multiplex PCR, the TCRdb table keeps only in-frame clones and is missing some. The table shows about 9,400 clones, with over 50% occurring only once. This TCR derives from a male donor at least 60 years old with lung cancer. The chain combines TRBV7-2 with TRBJ1-4; D may be TRBD1 (5 bases). This sample comprised tissue from the stomach, obtained at autopsy. This CDR3 reads CASSLNSPGANEKLFF. CDR3 nucleotide sequence: TGTGCCAGCAGCTTAAATTCTCCGGGGGCTAATGAAAAACTGTTTTTT.